The clone carrying this T cell receptor beta chain occurred many times. RNA transcripts served as the template for amplifying TCR beta CDR3 regions. RT-PCR in the first round (using the HTBI primer set) targeted the TCR CDR3. MiXCR, applied by TCRdb to the multiplex PCR reads, yields one record per CDR3 protein. Of about 740,000 distinct CDR3 sequences listed, approximately 14% are singletons. This sample was included in a study of T cells in Graves' hyperthyroidism and ophthalmopathy. Newly diagnosed hyperthyroidism patients aged 18 to 65 years had disease lasting under 2 months. Orbital computed tomography and thyroid ultrasound, together with serum TRAb and thyroxine and clinical symptoms, were used for diagnoses. Germline loops: CDR1 DFQATT, CDR2 SNEGSKA (reference sequence). J lost 3 bases, V lost 3 bases, and 4 bases had no gene match. This CDR3 spans 15 amino acids.

This TCR came from a woman aged 18 to 35 with Graves' hyperthyroidism. The rearrangement joins TRBV20-1 to TRBJ2-1, with 11 bases identical to TRBD2. Sequencing was performed on blood. The CDR3 region is CSARSSGRSYNEQFF. The DNA of the CDR3 is TGCAGTGCTAGGTCTAGCGGGAGGAGCTACAATGAGCAGTTCTTC.